A single sample gave rise to the 25 T cell receptor beta chains below, sequenced in a study of blood T cell repertoires in COVID-19. Method: immunoSEQ multiplex PCR; TCRdb's copy keeps in-frame clones and lacks some. The sample comprises roughly 150,000 clones, over 75% of which are singletons, and roughly a tenth rests with the top ten. Input material: peripheral blood. These receptors were taken from a human donor in a cohort sampled during active COVID-19.

The chain uses TRBV5-1 and TRBJ2-5, with 10 bases matching TRBD2. V was clipped by 3 bases and J by 1 base; unmatched bases: 9. Germline values: CDR1 SGHRS, CDR2 YFSETQ. This CDR3 comprises 17 residues. The CDR3 DNA reads TGCGCCAGCAGCTCGGGGATGATAGCGGGAGGCCAAGAGACCCAGTACTTC. Translated, it gives CASSSGMIAGGQETQYF. Full variable domain (rest looked up from reference TRBV5-1 and TRBJ2-5): KAGVTQTPRYLIKTRGQQVTLSCSPISGHRSVSWYQQTPGQGLQFLFEYFSETQRNKGNFPGRFSGRQFSNSRSEMNVSTLELGDSALYLCASSSGMIAGGQETQYFGPGTRLLVL.

The chain has TRBV7-2 and TRBJ1-2; maybe TRBD1 (6 bases). V lost 5 bases and J 6 bases, leaving 16 bases between the germline ends. Germline V lookup: CDR1 SGHTA, CDR2 FQGNSA. The CDR3 covers 14 residues. For the CDR3, the DNA is TGTGCCAGCAGCGAGGACAGCCTACCCCATGGCTACACCTTC. Protein sequence: CASSEDSLPHGYTF. Full variable domain (rest looked up from reference TRBV7-2 and TRBJ1-2): GAGVSQSPSNKVTEKGKDVELRCDPISGHTALYWYRQSLGQGLEFLIYFQGNSAPDKSGLPSDRFSAERTGGSVSTLTIQRTQQEDSAVYLCASSEDSLPHGYTFGSGTRLTVV.

The gene calls are TRBV4-1 and TRBJ1-3; 8 bases map to TRBD1. Germline CDR1 reads MGHRA; CDR2 reads YSYEKL. The CDR3 has 16 amino acids. Germline trimming cut 0 bases from V and 4 bases from J; bases unmatched to any gene: 5. The CDR3 DNA is TGCGCCAGCAGCCAAGAGTCGGGACAGGCGGGAAACACCATATATTTT. Protein: CASSQESGQAGNTIYF.

V and J are TRBV6-5 and TRBJ1-1, with TRBD1 as a possible D gene (6 bases). Deletions cut 6 bases from V and 4 bases from J, with 12 bases between. The CDR3 is 13 residues long. CDR1 and CDR2 (germline): MNHEY, SVGAGI. CDR3 sequence reads: CASRQGAPTEAFF. For the CDR3, the DNA is TGTGCCAGCAGACAGGGAGCACCCACTGAAGCTTTCTTT.

V is TRBV4-1 and J is TRBJ2-2; no definite D call. Germline CDR1 is MGHRA and CDR2 is YSYEKL. CDR3 length: 16 residues. V was cut by 0 bases and J by 1 base, with 9 bases left in between. The CDR3 protein is CASSQEENRNTGELFF. For the CDR3, the DNA is TGCGCCAGCAGCCAAGAGGAGAATAGGAACACCGGGGAGCTGTTTTTT.

The rearrangement uses TRBV28 and TRBJ2-7; 7 bases map to TRBD1. This CDR3 comprises 13 residues. V lost 6 bases, J lost 7 bases, and 9 bases stayed unmatched. Germline lookup yields CDR1 MDHEN and CDR2 SYDVKM. The CDR3 sequence: CASRNDRVREQYF. In DNA, the CDR3 is TGTGCCAGCAGGAATGACAGGGTGAGGGAGCAGTACTTC.

The chain combines TRBV12-5 with TRBJ1-3; 7 bases align to TRBD1. V dropped 7 bases and J dropped 13; count of bases not matched to a gene: 10. This CDR3 contains 12 residues. Germline assignment: CDR1 LGHNT and CDR2 FRNRAP. The CDR3 loop is CASAPSGTAIYF. As DNA, the CDR3 is TGTGCTAGTGCCCCCTCCGGGACAGCAATATATTTT.

The chain links TRBV7-8 to TRBJ1-2, with 7 positions matching TRBD1. The V segment lost 5 bases and the J segment 0 bases; nucleotides outside the gene matches: 6. Germline-derived CDR1 and CDR2 are SGHVS and FQNEAQ. The CDR3 spans 15 residues. CDR3 coding DNA: TGTGCCAGCAGCCCGGGACAGATCACTAACTATGGCTACACCTTC. This sequence encodes CASSPGQITNYGYTF.

The chain combines TRBV6-5 with TRBJ2-1; 10 nucleotides match TRBD2. The ends lost 6 bases at V and 7 bases at J; junction bases unmatched: 9. The CDR3 has 15 residues. CDR1 and CDR2 from the germline V gene are MNHEY and SVGAGI. The DNA for the CDR3 is TGTGCCAGCAGAAAAGCGGGAGGGCCATATAATGAGCAGTTCTTC. Its translation is CASRKAGGPYNEQFF.

The chain recombines TRBV7-8 with TRBJ2-1; 9 bases match TRBD2. CDR1 is SGHVS and CDR2 is FQNEAQ in the germline V gene. This CDR3 spans 15 amino acids. The V gene end was trimmed by 7 bases and the J gene end by 1 base; junction bases not matched to a gene: 5. CDR3 in amino acids: CASTLGLASYNEQFF. CDR3 DNA sequence: TGTGCCAGCACCCTCGGACTAGCGTCCTACAATGAGCAGTTCTTC. Full variable domain (remainder filled in from reference TRBV7-8 and TRBJ2-1): GAGVSQSPRYKVAKRGQDVALRCDPISGHVSLFWYQQALGQGPEFLTYFQNEAQLDKSGLPSDRFFAERPEGSVSTLKIQRTQQEDSAVYLCASTLGLASYNEQFFGPGTRLTVL.

The gene calls are TRBV7-8 and TRBJ1-5; 9 bases agree with TRBD1. Looked up from germline, CDR1 is SGHVS and CDR2 is FQNEAQ. The CDR3 length is 17 residues. J gave up 6 bases and V 0 bases, and 9 bases lay outside the gene matches. DNA for the CDR3: TGTGCCAGCAGCTTAGCCGGACAGGGGTTCAGGGGTCAGCCCCAGCATTTT. Residues: CASSLAGQGFRGQPQHF.

This clone was found once. The chain carries TRBV2 and TRBJ1-1; no clear D. Deletions cut 8 bases from V and 3 bases from J, with 13 bases between. Per germline, CDR1 SNHLY and CDR2 FYNNEI. The CDR3 has 13 residues. The CDR3: CASGGVGDTEAFF. The CDR3 bases are TGTGCCAGCGGAGGAGTTGGGGACACTGAAGCTTTCTTT.

The count of this clone is one. The chain recombines TRBV5-6 with TRBJ1-3; D is uncertain. V was pared by 4 bases and J by 0 bases, with 8 bases between. Germline V lookup: CDR1 SGHDT, CDR2 YYEEEE. CDR3 length equals 14 residues. The CDR3 spells CASSVPGSGNTIYF. The DNA for the CDR3 is TGTGCCAGCAGCGTCCCGGGCTCTGGAAACACCATATATTTT.

The chain combines TRBV28 with TRBJ2-2; 10 nucleotides match TRBD1. From germline, CDR1 is MDHEN and CDR2 SYDVKM. This CDR3 has 17 residues. V shed 3 bases, J shed 0 bases, and the junction held 4 bases outside the gene matches. CDR3 in DNA: TGTGCCAGCAGTTTGGAGGGACAGGGGACGAACACCGGGGAGCTGTTTTTT. Translation gives CASSLEGQGTNTGELFF.

The chain links TRBV30 to TRBJ1-1; no reliable D call. Germline V gene sequence: CDR1 GTSNPN, CDR2 SVGIG (reference sequence). V was cut by 3 bases and J by 2 bases, with 7 bases left in between. The CDR3 length is 12 residues. The chain's CDR3 is CAWRASNTEAFF. The CDR3 DNA reads as TGTGCCTGGAGGGCCAGTAACACTGAAGCTTTCTTT.

CDR3 sequence reads: CASSYGRRDHGVGELFF. The DNA for the CDR3 is TGTGCCAGCAGTTACGGTCGGAGGGACCACGGTGTCGGGGAGCTGTTTTTT. V usage is TRBV6-2 or TRBV6-3 and J usage is TRBJ2-2; tentative D call: TRBD2 (6 bases). CDR1 and CDR2 from the germline V gene are MNHEY and SVGEGT. CDR3 length equals 17 residues. Deletions cut 2 bases from V and 7 bases from J, with 20 bases between.

The chain couples TRBV28 to TRBJ1-2, with D unclear. The CDR3 spans 13 residues. With 7 bases removed from V and 8 bases from J, the gap between germline ends came to 17 bases. Germline CDR1 MDHEN, CDR2 SYDVKM. DNA of the CDR3: TGTGCCAGCACCCTGGGAGGAGTGGGAGGCTACACCTTC. Translation: CASTLGGVGGYTF.

The chain joins TRBV19 to TRBJ2-2; maybe TRBD2 (6 bases). Germline V CDR1 and CDR2: LNHDA, SQIVND (reference sequence). The CDR3 runs to 15 residues. V was pared by 8 bases and J by 5 bases, with 18 bases between. The CDR3 nucleotides read TGTGCCAGTTTAATGCGGGACTCTTTTACCGGGGAGCTGTTTTTT. Translation gives CASLMRDSFTGELFF.

Here the CDR3 DNA reads TGCGCCAGCAGCCCTTCCGGGACAGGGACCGGGGAGCTGTTTTTT. Encoded protein: CASSPSGTGTGELFF. The chain uses TRBV4-1 and TRBJ2-2, with TRBD1 identical over 9 bases. CDR1 is MGHRA and CDR2 is YSYEKL in the germline V gene. This CDR3 spans 15 amino acids. Unmatched junction bases numbered 5, after V lost 4 bases and J lost 5 bases.

This clone was seen once. This chain connects TRBV6-1 to TRBJ2-1, with D unclear. Between the trimmed V and J ends, which lost 1 base and 11 bases, there was a span of 9 bases. Germline values: CDR1 MNHNS, CDR2 SASEGT. This CDR3 spans 12 amino acids. This chain's CDR3 is CASSEGRAKQFF. CDR3 sequence (DNA): TGTGCCAGCAGTGAAGGGAGAGCGAAGCAGTTCTTC.

Only a few counts were recorded for this clone. The rearrangement joins TRBV5-1 to TRBJ2-3; D remains unclear. Germline lookup yields CDR1 SGHRS and CDR2 YFSETQ. Trimming cost V 0 bases and J 1 base, with 3 bases left between them. This CDR3 has 13 amino acids. In DNA, the CDR3 is TGCGCCAGCAGCTTGGCCGGCACAGATACGCAGTATTTT. It encodes CASSLAGTDTQYF.

This chain connects TRBV5-6 to TRBJ2-7, with 11 bases lining up with TRBD2. The CDR3 spans 15 residues. Unmatched junction bases numbered 8, after V lost 4 bases and J lost 5 bases. Germline values: CDR1 SGHDT, CDR2 YYEEEE. CDR3 loop: CASSQLAGGPHEQYF. In DNA form, the CDR3 reads TGTGCCAGCAGCCAGCTAGCGGGGGGCCCCCACGAGCAGTACTTC.

The J gene is TRBJ1-4, the V gene TRBV7-2; no definite D call. The CDR3 covers 14 residues. Germline V gene lookup returns CDR1 SGHTA and CDR2 FQGNSA. Trimming cost V 6 bases and J 2 bases, with 10 bases left between them. The CDR3 nucleotides are TGTGCCAGCAGGAGGGCAGCGACTAATGAAAAACTGTTTTTT. This translates into CASRRAATNEKLFF. Combining the CDR3 with reference TRBV7-2 and TRBJ1-4 gives the whole variable domain GAGVSQSPSNKVTEKGKDVELRCDPISGHTALYWYRQSLGQGLEFLIYFQGNSAPDKSGLPSDRFSAERTGGSVSTLTIQRTQQEDSAVYLCASRRAATNEKLFFGSGTQLSVL.

This clone was counted between two and nine times. This chain uses TRBV19 with TRBJ2-5; D gene unclear. Germline values: CDR1 LNHDA, CDR2 SQIVND (reference sequence). The V gene lost 5 bases and the J gene lost 2 bases, with 12 bases spanning the gap. The length of the CDR3 is 14 residues. CDR3 bases: TGTGCCAGTAGTGCTAGGTCTAGACAAGAGACCCAGTACTTC. Amino acid sequence: CASSARSRQETQYF. The whole variable domain, filled in from reference TRBV19 and TRBJ2-5, reads DGGITQSPKYLFRKEGQNVTLSCEQNLNHDAMYWYRQDPGQGLRLIYYSQIVNDFQKGDIAEGYSVSREKKESFPLTVTSAQKNPTAFYLCASSARSRQETQYFGPGTRLLVL.

This clone showed up just a few times. Other DNA variants within this sample encode the same CDR3. CDR3 DNA: TGTGCCAGCAGTTCCGGACAGGGCGTCAATCAGCCCCAGCATTTT. Protein sequence: CASSSGQGVNQPQHF. The chain joins TRBV28 to TRBJ1-5; TRBD1 matches 8 bases. Looked up from germline, CDR1 is MDHEN and CDR2 is SYDVKM. The length of the CDR3 is 15 residues. V lost 4 bases to trimming and J lost 3 bases; unmatched junction nucleotides: 5. Complete variable domain (other parts from reference TRBV28 and TRBJ1-5): DVKVTQSSRYLVKRTGEKVFLECVQDMDHENMFWYRQDPGLGLRLIYFSYDVKMKEKGDIPEGYSVSREKKERFSLILESASTNQTSMYLCASSSGQGVNQPQHFGDGTRLSIL.